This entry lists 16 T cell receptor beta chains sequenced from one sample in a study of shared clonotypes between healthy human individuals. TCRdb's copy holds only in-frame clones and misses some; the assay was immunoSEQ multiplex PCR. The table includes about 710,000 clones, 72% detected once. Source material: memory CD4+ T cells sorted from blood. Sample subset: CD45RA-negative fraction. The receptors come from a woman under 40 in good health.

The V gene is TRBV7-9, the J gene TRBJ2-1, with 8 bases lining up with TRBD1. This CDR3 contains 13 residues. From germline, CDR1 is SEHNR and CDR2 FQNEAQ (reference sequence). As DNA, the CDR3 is TGTGCAGTAGGACAGGGACAATACAATGAGCAGTTCTTC. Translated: CAVGQGQYNEQFF.

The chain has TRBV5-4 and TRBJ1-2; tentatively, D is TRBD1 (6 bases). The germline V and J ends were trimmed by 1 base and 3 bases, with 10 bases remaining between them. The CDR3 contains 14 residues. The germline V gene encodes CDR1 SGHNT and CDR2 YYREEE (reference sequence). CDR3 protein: CASSLLQGHYGYTF. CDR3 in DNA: TGTGCCAGCAGCTTGCTCCAGGGGCACTATGGCTACACCTTC.

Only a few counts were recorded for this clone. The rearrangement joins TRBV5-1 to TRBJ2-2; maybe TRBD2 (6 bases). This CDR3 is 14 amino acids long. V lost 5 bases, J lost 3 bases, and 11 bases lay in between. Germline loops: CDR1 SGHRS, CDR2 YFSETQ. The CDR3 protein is CASSFLAYTGELFF. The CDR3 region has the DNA TGCGCCAGCAGTTTTCTAGCGTACACCGGGGAGCTGTTTTTT.

The CDR3 sequence: CASMGALSVPGELFF. For the CDR3, the DNA is TGTGCCAGCATGGGGGCCCTTAGCGTTCCCGGGGAGCTGTTTTTT. This sequence joins TRBV7-9 and TRBJ2-2; maybe TRBD1 (6 bases). Between the trimmed V and J ends, which lost 7 bases and 6 bases, there was a span of 18 bases. Germline CDR1 and CDR2: SEHNR and FQNEAQ (reference sequence). The CDR3 runs 15 residues.

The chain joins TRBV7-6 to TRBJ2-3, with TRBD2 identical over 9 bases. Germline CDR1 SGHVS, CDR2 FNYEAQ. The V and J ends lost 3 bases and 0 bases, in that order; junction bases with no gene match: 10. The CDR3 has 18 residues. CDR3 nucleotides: TGTGCCAGCAGCTTTCTCCCTAGCGGGAAGCCTAGCACAGATACGCAGTATTTT. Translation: CASSFLPSGKPSTDTQYF.

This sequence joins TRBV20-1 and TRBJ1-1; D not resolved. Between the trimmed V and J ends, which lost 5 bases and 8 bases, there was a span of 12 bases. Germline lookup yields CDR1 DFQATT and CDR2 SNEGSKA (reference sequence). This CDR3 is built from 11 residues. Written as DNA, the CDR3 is TGCAGTGCTGTGTCCCCTATAGAAGCTTTCTTT. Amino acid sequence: CSAVSPIEAFF.

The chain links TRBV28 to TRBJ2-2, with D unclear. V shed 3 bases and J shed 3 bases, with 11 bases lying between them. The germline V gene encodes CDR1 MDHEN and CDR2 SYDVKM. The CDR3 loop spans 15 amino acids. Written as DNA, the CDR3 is TGTGCCAGCAGTTTCGCTAGGTTGCACACCGGGGAGCTGTTTTTT. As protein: CASSFARLHTGELFF.

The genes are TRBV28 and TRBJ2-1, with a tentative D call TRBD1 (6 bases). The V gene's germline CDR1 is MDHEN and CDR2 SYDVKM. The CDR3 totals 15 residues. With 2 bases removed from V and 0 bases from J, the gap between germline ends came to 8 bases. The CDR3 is CASSLTGSSYNEQFF. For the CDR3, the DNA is TGTGCCAGCAGTTTAACAGGGAGCTCCTACAATGAGCAGTTCTTC.

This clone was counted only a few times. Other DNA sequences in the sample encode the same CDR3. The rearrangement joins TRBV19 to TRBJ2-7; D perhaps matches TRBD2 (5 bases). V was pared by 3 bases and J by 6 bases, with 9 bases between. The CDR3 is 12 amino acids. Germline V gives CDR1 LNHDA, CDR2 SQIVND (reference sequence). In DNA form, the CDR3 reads TGTGCCAGTAGTATCAGCGGAGGCGAGCAGTACTTC. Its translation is CASSISGGEQYF. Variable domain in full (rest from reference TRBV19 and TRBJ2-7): DGGITQSPKYLFRKEGQNVTLSCEQNLNHDAMYWYRQDPGQGLRLIYYSQIVNDFQKGDIAEGYSVSREKKESFPLTVTSAQKNPTAFYLCASSISGGEQYFGPGTRLTVT.

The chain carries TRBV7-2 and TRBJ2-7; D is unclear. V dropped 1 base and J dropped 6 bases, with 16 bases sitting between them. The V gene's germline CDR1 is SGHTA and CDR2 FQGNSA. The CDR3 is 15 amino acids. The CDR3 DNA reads TGTGCCAGCAGCTTAGGGGTAGTAGCTGGGTTCGAGCAGTACTTC. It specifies CASSLGVVAGFEQYF. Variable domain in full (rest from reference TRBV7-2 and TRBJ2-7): GAGVSQSPSNKVTEKGKDVELRCDPISGHTALYWYRQSLGQGLEFLIYFQGNSAPDKSGLPSDRFSAERTGGSVSTLTIQRTQQEDSAVYLCASSLGVVAGFEQYFGPGTRLTVT.

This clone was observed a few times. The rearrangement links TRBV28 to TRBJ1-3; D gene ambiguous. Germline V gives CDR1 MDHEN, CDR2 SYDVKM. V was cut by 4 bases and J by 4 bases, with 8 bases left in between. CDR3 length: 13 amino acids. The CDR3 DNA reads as TGTGCCAGCAGTTCTATTGGGGGAAACACCATATATTTT. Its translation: CASSSIGGNTIYF.

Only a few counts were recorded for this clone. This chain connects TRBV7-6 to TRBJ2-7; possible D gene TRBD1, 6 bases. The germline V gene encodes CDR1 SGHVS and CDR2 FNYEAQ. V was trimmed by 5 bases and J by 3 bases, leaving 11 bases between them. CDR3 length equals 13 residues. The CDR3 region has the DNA TGTGCCAGCAGCCAAGGACAGCTCTACGAGCAGTACTTC. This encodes CASSQGQLYEQYF.

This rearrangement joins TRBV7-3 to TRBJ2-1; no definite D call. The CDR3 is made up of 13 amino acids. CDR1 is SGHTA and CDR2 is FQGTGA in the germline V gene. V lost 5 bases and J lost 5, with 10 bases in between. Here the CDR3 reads CASSAYNDNEQFF. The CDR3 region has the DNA TGTGCCAGCAGCGCCTATAATGACAATGAGCAGTTCTTC.

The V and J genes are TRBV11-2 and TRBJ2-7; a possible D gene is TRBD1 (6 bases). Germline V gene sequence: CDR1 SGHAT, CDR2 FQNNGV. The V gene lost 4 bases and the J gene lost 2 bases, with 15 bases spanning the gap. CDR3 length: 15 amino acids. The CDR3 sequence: CASSSLDSPPYEQYF. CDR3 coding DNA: TGTGCCAGCAGCTCCTTGGACAGCCCACCCTACGAGCAGTACTTC.

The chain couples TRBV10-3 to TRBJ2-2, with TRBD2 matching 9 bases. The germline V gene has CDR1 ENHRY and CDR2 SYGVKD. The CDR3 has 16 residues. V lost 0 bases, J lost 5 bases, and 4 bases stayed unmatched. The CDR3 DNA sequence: TGTGCCATCAGTGAGTCAGCGGGAGGTAGAACCGGGGAGCTGTTTTTT. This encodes CAISESAGGRTGELFF.

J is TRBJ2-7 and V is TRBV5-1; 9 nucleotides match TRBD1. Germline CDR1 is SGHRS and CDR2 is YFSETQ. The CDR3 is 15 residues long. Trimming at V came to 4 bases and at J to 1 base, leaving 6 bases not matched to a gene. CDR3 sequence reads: CASSPGQGRSYEQYF. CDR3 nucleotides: TGCGCCAGCAGCCCGGGACAGGGCCGATCCTACGAGCAGTACTTC.